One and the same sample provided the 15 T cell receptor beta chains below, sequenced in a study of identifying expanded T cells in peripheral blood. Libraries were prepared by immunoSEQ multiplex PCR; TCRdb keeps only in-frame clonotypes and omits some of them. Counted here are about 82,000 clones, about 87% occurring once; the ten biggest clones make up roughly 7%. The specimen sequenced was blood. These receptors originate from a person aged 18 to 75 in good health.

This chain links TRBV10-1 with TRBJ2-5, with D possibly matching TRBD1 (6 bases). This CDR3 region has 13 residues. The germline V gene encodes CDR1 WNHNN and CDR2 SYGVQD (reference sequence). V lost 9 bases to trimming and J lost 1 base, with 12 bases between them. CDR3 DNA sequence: TGCGCCAGGACAGGCGGGCTCCAAGAGACCCAGTACTTC. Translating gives CARTGGLQETQYF.

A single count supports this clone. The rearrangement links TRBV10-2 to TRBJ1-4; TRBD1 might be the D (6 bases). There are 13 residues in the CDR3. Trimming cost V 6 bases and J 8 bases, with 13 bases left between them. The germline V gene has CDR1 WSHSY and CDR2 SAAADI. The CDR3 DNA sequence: TGCGCCAGCAGGGGGGCGGTGGGGGAAAAACTGTTTTTT. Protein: CASRGAVGEKLFF.

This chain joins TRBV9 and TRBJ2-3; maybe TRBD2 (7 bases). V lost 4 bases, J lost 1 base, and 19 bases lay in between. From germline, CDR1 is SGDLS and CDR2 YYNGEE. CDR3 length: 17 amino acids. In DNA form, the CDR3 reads TGTGCCAGCAGCCCCCGAGGGGGGGGCACTGGCACAGATACGCAGTATTTT. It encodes CASSPRGGGTGTDTQYF.

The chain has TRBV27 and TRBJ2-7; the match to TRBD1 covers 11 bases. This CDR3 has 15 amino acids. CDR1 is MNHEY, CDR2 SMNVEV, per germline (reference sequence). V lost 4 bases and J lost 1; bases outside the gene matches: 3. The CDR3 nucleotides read TGTGCCAGCAGTTCCCGGGACAGGGGGTCCTACGAGCAGTACTTC. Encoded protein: CASSSRDRGSYEQYF.

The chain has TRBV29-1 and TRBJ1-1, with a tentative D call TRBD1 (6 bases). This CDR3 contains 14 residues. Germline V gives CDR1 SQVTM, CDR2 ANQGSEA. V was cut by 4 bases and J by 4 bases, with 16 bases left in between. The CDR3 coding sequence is TGCAGCGTTGTGAGGGACATAGCGCCCACTGAAGCTTTCTTT. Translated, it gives CSVVRDIAPTEAFF. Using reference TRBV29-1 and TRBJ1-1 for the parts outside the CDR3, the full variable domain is SAVISQKPSRDICQRGTSLTIQCQVDSQVTMMFWYRQQPGQSLTLIATANQGSEATYESGFVIDKFPISRPNLTFSTLTVSNMSPEDSSIYLCSVVRDIAPTEAFFGQGTRLTVV.

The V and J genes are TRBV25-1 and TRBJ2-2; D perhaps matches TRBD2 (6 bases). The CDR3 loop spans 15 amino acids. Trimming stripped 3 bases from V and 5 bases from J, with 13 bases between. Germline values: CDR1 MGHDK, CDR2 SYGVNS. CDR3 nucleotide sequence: TGTGCCAGCAGTGAGTCGACCGGAGGGACCGGGGAGCTGTTTTTT. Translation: CASSESTGGTGELFF.

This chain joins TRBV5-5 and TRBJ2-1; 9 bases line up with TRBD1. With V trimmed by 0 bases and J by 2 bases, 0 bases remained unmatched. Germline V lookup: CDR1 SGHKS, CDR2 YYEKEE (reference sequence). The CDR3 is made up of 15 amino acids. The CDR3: CASSLGQGAYNEQFF. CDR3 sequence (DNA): TGTGCCAGCAGCTTGGGACAGGGGGCCTACAATGAGCAGTTCTTC.

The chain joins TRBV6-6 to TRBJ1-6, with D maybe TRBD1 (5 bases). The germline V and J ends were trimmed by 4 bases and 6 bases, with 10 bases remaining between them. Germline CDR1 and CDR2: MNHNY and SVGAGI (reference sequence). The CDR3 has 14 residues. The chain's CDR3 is CASSSIRGNSPLHF. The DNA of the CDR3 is TGTGCCAGCAGTTCTATTAGGGGTAATTCACCCCTCCACTTT.

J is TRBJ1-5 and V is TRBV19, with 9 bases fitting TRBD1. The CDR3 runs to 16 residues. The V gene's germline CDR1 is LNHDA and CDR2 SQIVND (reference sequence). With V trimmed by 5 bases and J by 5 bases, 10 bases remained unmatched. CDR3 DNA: TGTGCCAGTAGTCCCGGGACAGGGAGGTTGGATCAGCCCCAGCATTTT. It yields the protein CASSPGTGRLDQPQHF.

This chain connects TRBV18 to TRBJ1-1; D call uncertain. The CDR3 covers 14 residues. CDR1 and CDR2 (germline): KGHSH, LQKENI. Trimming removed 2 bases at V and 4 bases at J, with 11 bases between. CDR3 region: CASSPMTGATEAFF. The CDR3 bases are TGTGCCAGCTCACCAATGACGGGAGCCACTGAAGCTTTCTTT.

In DNA form, the CDR3 reads TGTGCCAGCTCACCAACGGATACGCAGTATTTT. Protein product: CASSPTDTQYF. The chain carries TRBV18 and TRBJ2-3; D is undetermined. Trimming removed 2 bases from V and 6 bases from J, with 3 bases in between. Germline V CDR1 and CDR2: KGHSH, LQKENI. The CDR3 spans 11 residues.

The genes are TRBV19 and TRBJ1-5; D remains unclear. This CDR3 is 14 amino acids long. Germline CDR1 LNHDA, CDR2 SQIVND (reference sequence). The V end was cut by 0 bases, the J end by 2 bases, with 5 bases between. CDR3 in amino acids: CASSIDSGNQPQHF. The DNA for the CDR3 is TGTGCCAGTAGTATAGATTCGGGCAATCAGCCCCAGCATTTT.

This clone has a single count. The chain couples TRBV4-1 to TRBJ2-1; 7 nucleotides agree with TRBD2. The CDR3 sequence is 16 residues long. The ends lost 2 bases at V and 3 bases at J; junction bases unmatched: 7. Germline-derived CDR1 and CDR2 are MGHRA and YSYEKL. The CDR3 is CASSQLPSGFYNEQFF. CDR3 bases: TGCGCCAGCAGCCAATTACCTAGCGGCTTCTACAATGAGCAGTTCTTC.

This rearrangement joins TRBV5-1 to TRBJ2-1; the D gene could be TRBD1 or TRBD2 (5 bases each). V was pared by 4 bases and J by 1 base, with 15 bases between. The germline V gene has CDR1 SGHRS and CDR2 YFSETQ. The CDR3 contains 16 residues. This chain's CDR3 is CASSAFGAASYNEQFF. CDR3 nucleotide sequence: TGCGCCAGCAGCGCGTTCGGGGCGGCGTCCTACAATGAGCAGTTCTTC.

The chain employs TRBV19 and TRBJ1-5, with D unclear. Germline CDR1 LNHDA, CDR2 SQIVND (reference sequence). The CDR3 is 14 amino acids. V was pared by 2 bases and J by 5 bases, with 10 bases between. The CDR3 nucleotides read TGTGCCAGTAGTATACGGGTCAGCCATCAGCCCCAGCATTTT. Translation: CASSIRVSHQPQHF.